Sequencing of this T cell receptor beta chain was carried out in a study of cytomegalovirus exposure and HLA in healthy donors. The V and J ends lost 5 bases and 2 bases, in that order; junction bases with no gene match: 5. Germline CDR1 is MNHEY and CDR2 is SVGAGI. The CDR3 is 14 residues long. The PCR had 60 Vbeta and 13 Jbeta primers. Sequencing used immunoSEQ multiplex PCR; TCRdb keeps in-frame clones, though not all of them. The sample holds over 200,000 clones, 82% seen once. Material: PBMCs. The chain combines TRBV6-5 with TRBJ1-1; 7 bases map to TRBD1. This sequence was found in a woman in her thirties or forties in good health and CMV-seronegative. CDR3 DNA: TGTGCCAGCAGTCTTAGACAGGGCAACACTGAAGCTTTCTTT. Translation: CASSLRQGNTEAFF.